The 12 T cell receptor beta chains in this list originate from one sample, sequenced in a study of regulatory T cells in long-lasting Graves disease. CDR3-region Arm-PCR and iRepertoire HTBI primers produced the TCR beta libraries. TCRdb fed the multiplex PCR reads into MiXCR, producing one record per CDR3 protein. The sample carries over 350,000 distinct CDR3 sequences, less than 15% recorded once. The time point here: newly diagnosed GD, antithyroid drugs for less than 3 months. The TCR library was made from RNA extracted from PBMCs. These sequences were also reported in another study, on T cells in Graves' hyperthyroidism and ophthalmopathy.

Material: peripheral blood mononuclear cells (PBMCs), obtained at new diagnosis, from a patient treated with antithyroid drugs. Receptors originate from a woman aged 50 to 60 with Graves disease.

This clonotype showed up many times. The chain combines TRBV7-3 with TRBJ2-7; 9 bases match TRBD1. This CDR3 has 15 amino acids. J lost 2 bases, V lost 2 bases, and 4 bases had no gene match. Germline V lookup: CDR1 SGHTA, CDR2 FQGTGA. This CDR3 reads CASSLSQGATYEQYF. Here the CDR3 DNA reads TGTGCCAGCAGCTTATCACAGGGGGCTACCTACGAGCAGTACTTC.

CDR3 sequence (DNA): TGTGCCAGCAGACCGGGACAGTCCTACGAGCAGTACTTC. The encoded protein is CASRPGQSYEQYF. This sequence joins TRBV28 and TRBJ2-7; 7 bases are a match to TRBD1. Germline V gene sequence: CDR1 MDHEN, CDR2 SYDVKM. The CDR3 is 13 amino acids. V trimming: 6 bases; J trimming: 1 base; junction bases outside the gene matches: 3.

This clonotype has at least ten counts. The J gene is TRBJ2-1, the V gene TRBV4-1; possible D gene TRBD2, 6 bases. V was trimmed by 0 bases and J by 3 bases, leaving 9 bases between them. Per germline, CDR1 MGHRA and CDR2 YSYEKL. The CDR3 consists of 15 residues. The CDR3 sequence: CASSQELALYNEQFF. The CDR3 coding sequence is TGCGCCAGCAGCCAAGAACTAGCTCTCTACAATGAGCAGTTCTTC.

This clonotype came up a few times. The chain carries TRBV28 and TRBJ2-7, with a weak D call TRBD2 (5 bases). CDR3 length equals 16 residues. The V end was cut by 6 bases, the J end by 2 bases, with 20 bases between. Germline V gene sequence: CDR1 MDHEN, CDR2 SYDVKM. For the CDR3, the DNA is TGTGCCAGCAGAAGAACTCGGGATCAACTAGCCTACGAGCAGTACTTC. Protein sequence: CASRRTRDQLAYEQYF. Looking up the rest from reference TRBV28 and TRBJ2-7 gives the full variable domain: DVKVTQSSRYLVKRTGEKVFLECVQDMDHENMFWYRQDPGLGLRLIYFSYDVKMKEKGDIPEGYSVSREKKERFSLILESASTNQTSMYLCASRRTRDQLAYEQYFGPGTRLTVT.

This clonotype was seen a handful of times. The rearrangement links TRBV6-1 to TRBJ1-1; D is possibly TRBD1 (6 bases). The length of the CDR3 is 16 residues. CDR1 and CDR2 from the germline V gene are MNHNS and SASEGT. V was trimmed by 0 bases and J by 0 bases, leaving 11 bases between them. CDR3 amino acids: CASSEAPGQLNTEAFF. The CDR3 DNA is TGTGCCAGCAGTGAAGCGCCGGGACAACTGAACACTGAAGCTTTCTTT.

This clonotype has a count of ten or more. The chain couples TRBV7-2 to TRBJ1-2; possible D gene TRBD1, 6 bases. The V and J ends lost 5 bases and 5 bases respectively, with 12 bases between them. The CDR3 has 13 amino acids. From germline, CDR1 is SGHTA and CDR2 FQGNSA. The CDR3 here is CASSAGQGYGYTF. The CDR3 DNA reads TGTGCCAGCAGCGCCGGGCAGGGGTATGGCTACACCTTC.

V gene TRBV3-1 combines with J gene TRBJ2-1; 11 bases fit TRBD2. The V segment lost 0 bases and the J segment 5 bases; nucleotides outside the gene matches: 9. The CDR3 has 18 amino acids. Germline V CDR1 and CDR2: LGHDT, YNNKEL (reference sequence). The CDR3 here is CASSQDLGILAGDNEQFF. CDR3 DNA: TGTGCCAGCAGCCAAGATCTTGGAATACTAGCGGGGGACAATGAGCAGTTCTTC.

This clonotype was counted ten times or more. The rearrangement links TRBV5-1 to TRBJ2-1; D unclear. The CDR3 extends over 15 amino acids. Germline V gene data show CDR1 as SGHRS and CDR2 as YFSETQ. V lost 1 base and J 5 bases, leaving 13 bases between the germline ends. As DNA, the CDR3 is TGCGCCAGCAGCTTGAGGCTAGACCCCAACAATGAGCAGTTCTTC. Translating gives CASSLRLDPNNEQFF.

The gene calls are TRBV7-9 and TRBJ2-1; TRBD2 agrees at 10 bases. Unmatched junction bases numbered 17, after V lost 2 bases and J lost 7 bases. Per the germline V gene, CDR1 is SEHNR and CDR2 is FQNEAQ (reference sequence). CDR3 length equals 19 residues. CDR3 in amino acids: CASSLTSRPSGRGPNEQFF. The CDR3, as DNA: TGTGCCAGCAGCTTAACCTCCCGGCCTAGCGGGAGAGGTCCAAATGAGCAGTTCTTC.

This clonotype has ten or more counts. The J gene is TRBJ2-1, the V gene TRBV30; unclear D gene. Trimming stripped 0 bases from V and 4 bases from J, with 4 bases between. CDR3 length: 12 amino acids. Germline V gene lookup returns CDR1 GTSNPN and CDR2 SVGIG (reference sequence). The CDR3 loop reads CAWSVAYNEQFF. In DNA, the CDR3 is TGTGCCTGGAGTGTGGCTTACAATGAGCAGTTCTTC.

This clonotype was counted many times. V is TRBV3-1 and J is TRBJ2-3, with no clear D. V lost 1 base to trimming and J lost 3 bases, with 14 bases between them. CDR3 size: 16 residues. Per germline, CDR1 LGHDT and CDR2 YNNKEL (reference sequence). In DNA, the CDR3 is TGTGCCAGCAGCCAAGCGGCTGTTACGTGGACAGATACGCAGTATTTT. It translates to CASSQAAVTWTDTQYF.

The CDR3 loop reads CAIRSSSGRDYEQYF. CDR3 DNA: TGTGCCATCCGCTCCTCAAGCGGGAGAGACTACGAGCAGTACTTC. V usage is TRBV10-3 and J usage is TRBJ2-7; 8 nucleotides agree with TRBD2. Trimming removed 8 bases from V and 3 bases from J; junction bases left unmatched: 12. The CDR3 runs to 15 residues. The germline V gene has CDR1 ENHRY and CDR2 SYGVKD.